Sequencing of this TCR beta chain was carried out in a study of T cell responses to AZD1222 COVID-19 vaccine. General study points: Sampling that yielded the repertoires occurred only after the peak T cell response. Clonal diversity may have been underestimated in mostly white British donors. Elevations in Spike-specific TCR breadth and depth followed administration of two AZD1222 doses. Researchers report vaccine-associated CD4 TCRs spanning spike, with dominance at 160-218 and 743-854.

About this clone: Antigen unknown.

Here immunoSEQ multiplex PCR was the method, and the copy in TCRdb shows in-frame clones only, minus some. This sample has some 130,000 clones; roughly 90% occur once, and the top ten carry about 1.5%. V lost 7 bases and J lost 7, with 10 bases in between. The CDR3 is 11 residues long. CDR1 is LNHDA and CDR2 is SQIVND in the germline V gene (reference sequence). The receptor was isolated from an adult in good health. The chain links TRBV19 to TRBJ1-1; no clear D gene. Specimen: peripheral blood, collected on day 0 of AZD1222 vaccination. The CDR3 sequence is CASTGGVEAFF. CDR3 DNA sequence: TGTGCCAGTACTGGCGGGGTTGAAGCTTTCTTT. Looking up the rest from reference TRBV19 and TRBJ1-1 gives the full variable domain: DGGITQSPKYLFRKEGQNVTLSCEQNLNHDAMYWYRQDPGQGLRLIYYSQIVNDFQKGDIAEGYSVSREKKESFPLTVTSAQKNPTAFYLCASTGGVEAFFGQGTRLTVV.